Below are 30 T cell receptor beta chains sequenced from a single sample in a study of blood T cell repertoires in COVID-19. Only in-frame clones appear in the TCRdb table, and some are missing; sequencing was by immunoSEQ multiplex PCR. The table shows approximately 200,000 clones, with nearly 90% occurring only once. Sequenced material: PBMCs or T cells enriched from blood (not recorded which). These receptors were taken from a woman in her 40s with acute COVID-19.

CDR3 DNA sequence: TGCGCCAGCAGCTCCCCTCCGGGACAGGGGGCCGAGGGGGAAAAACTGTTTTTT. Translating it yields CASSSPPGQGAEGEKLFF. The chain links TRBV5-1 to TRBJ1-4, with 12 nucleotides matching TRBD1. Germline-derived CDR1 and CDR2 are SGHRS and YFSETQ. CDR3 length: 18 residues. J lost 8 bases, V lost 3 bases, and 14 bases had no gene match.

This clone was observed once. V and J are TRBV12-2 and TRBJ2-1; TRBD1, as called in the table, went unchecked against the DNA. TRBV12-2 is annotated as a pseudogene. The CDR3 covers 16 residues. CDR3 DNA: TGTGCAAGTCGCCCAGTAAAACAGGGGACCTACAATGAGCAGTTCTTC. Translated, it gives CASRPVKQGTYNEQFF.

This chain joins TRBV28 and TRBJ2-3, with 11 bases identical to TRBD2. Germline trimming cut 10 bases from V and 3 bases from J; bases unmatched to any gene: 18. This CDR3 comprises 18 residues. Germline V gives CDR1 MDHEN, CDR2 SYDVKM. CDR3 region: CATKPPLAGVESTDTQYF. In DNA form, the CDR3 reads TGTGCCACCAAACCCCCACTAGCGGGAGTCGAAAGTACAGATACGCAGTATTTT.

The rearrangement uses TRBV28 and TRBJ1-5; 10 bases are a match to TRBD1. The CDR3 runs 15 residues. The trim removed 6 bases at V and 4 bases at J, leaving 6 bases unmatched. In germline, CDR1 is MDHEN, CDR2 SYDVKM. CDR3 nucleotides: TGTGCCAGCAGCGACAGGGGGCGGTTTAATCAGCCCCAGCATTTT. The encoded protein is CASSDRGRFNQPQHF.

This rearrangement joins TRBV7-3 to TRBJ1-5; 9 bases are shared with TRBD1. CDR3 size: 20 residues. Unmatched junction bases numbered 20, after V lost 5 bases and J lost 3 bases. CDR1 and CDR2 from the germline V gene are SGHTA and FQGTGA. In nucleotides, the CDR3 is TGTGCCAGCAGCACCATTCCCCGGGACAGGGAATATTATAACAATCAGCCCCAGCATTTT. The encoded protein is CASSTIPRDREYYNNQPQHF.

This CDR3 is CASSLLDQPQHF. In DNA form, the CDR3 reads TGTGCCAGCAGCTTATTAGATCAGCCCCAGCATTTT. This chain links TRBV7-9 with TRBJ1-5; D ambiguous. Germline CDR1 reads SEHNR; CDR2 reads FQNEAQ (reference sequence). V was pared by 2 bases and J by 5 bases, with 4 bases between. The length of the CDR3 is 12 residues.

The chain has TRBV2 and TRBJ1-1; 7 nucleotides line up with TRBD1. Germline loops: CDR1 SNHLY, CDR2 FYNNEI. The CDR3 length is 15 residues. V shed 1 base, J shed 3 bases, and the junction held 5 bases outside the gene matches. The CDR3 sequence: CASSEVGQEYTEAFF. The CDR3 DNA reads TGTGCCAGCAGTGAAGTTGGACAGGAGTACACTGAAGCTTTCTTT.

This clone was observed a single time. V usage is TRBV27 and J usage is TRBJ2-2, with 7 bases that match TRBD1. The CDR3 consists of 15 residues. The germline gives CDR1 MNHEY, CDR2 SMNVEV (reference sequence). The J segment lost 4 bases and the V segment lost 4 bases, leaving 6 bases of the junction unmatched. The CDR3 DNA reads TGTGCCAGCAGTTCAGAGACAGGGATCACCGGGGAGCTGTTTTTT. It translates to CASSSETGITGELFF.

This chain connects TRBV9 to TRBJ2-1; 8 nucleotides line up with TRBD1. V trimming: 1 base; J trimming: 9 bases; junction bases outside the gene matches: 12. The CDR3 has 16 residues. Germline loops: CDR1 SGDLS, CDR2 YYNGEE. The CDR3 protein is CASSVPSTGGGSEQFF. The CDR3, as DNA: TGTGCCAGCAGCGTACCATCTACAGGGGGTGGTAGTGAGCAGTTCTTC.

This clone was seen a handful of times. CDR3 DNA: TGTGCCAGCAGCGCCGGACAGGGACGCTTCTATGGCTACACCTTC. Encoded protein: CASSAGQGRFYGYTF. The rearrangement links TRBV5-6 to TRBJ1-2; 8 positions agree with TRBD1. CDR1 SGHDT and CDR2 YYEEEE come from the germline V gene. This CDR3 region has 15 residues. V was clipped by 4 bases and J by 4 bases; unmatched bases: 9.

A single count supports this clone. The CDR3, as DNA: TGTGCCAGTAGTTTCTCGAGGAGTGAAAAACTGTTTTTT. This translates into CASSFSRSEKLFF. This chain joins TRBV19 and TRBJ1-4; D not certain. CDR1 is LNHDA, CDR2 SQIVND, per germline (reference sequence). The CDR3 runs 13 residues. V was clipped by 5 bases and J by 7 bases, with 11 bases between them. Full variable domain (missing parts from reference TRBV19 and TRBJ1-4): DGGITQSPKYLFRKEGQNVTLSCEQNLNHDAMYWYRQDPGQGLRLIYYSQIVNDFQKGDIAEGYSVSREKKESFPLTVTSAQKNPTAFYLCASSFSRSEKLFFGSGTQLSVL.

The J gene is TRBJ2-2, the V gene TRBV28, with unresolved D. The V end lost 6 bases, the J end lost 0 bases, and 11 bases lay between the germline ends. The CDR3 spans 15 residues. The germline V gene encodes CDR1 MDHEN and CDR2 SYDVKM. In nucleotides, the CDR3 is TGTGCCAGCAGCCCTGCCGACACGAACACCGGGGAGCTGTTTTTT. This sequence encodes CASSPADTNTGELFF.

This chain connects TRBV4-3 to TRBJ2-1, with 7 bases fitting TRBD1. The ends lost 0 bases at V and 2 bases at J; junction bases unmatched: 4. This CDR3 is 16 amino acids long. Germline CDR1 is LGHNA and CDR2 is YSLEER. The CDR3 nucleotides read TGCGCCAGCAGCCAAGAGATCGGGACAGCCTACAATGAGCAGTTCTTC. It yields the protein CASSQEIGTAYNEQFF.

CDR3 nucleotides: TGTGCCAGCAGTTACTCTACAGAAGGGGTGGATACGCAGTATTTT. Translated, it gives CASSYSTEGVDTQYF. This chain connects TRBV6-2 or TRBV6-3 to TRBJ2-3; D possibly corresponds to TRBD1 (5 bases). V lost 0 bases and J lost 6, with 13 bases in between. Germline V gives CDR1 MNHEY, CDR2 SVGEGT. The CDR3 spans 15 residues.

The rearrangement joins TRBV10-1 to TRBJ1-3; D may be TRBD1 (5 bases). Trimming took 4 bases from V and 0 from J, leaving 10 bases between them. CDR3 length: 15 amino acids. CDR1 and CDR2 from the germline V gene are WNHNN and SYGVQD (reference sequence). The CDR3 DNA sequence: TGCGCCAGCAGTGGTGACAGCGCCTCTGGAAACACCATATATTTT. This sequence encodes CASSGDSASGNTIYF.

This chain joins TRBV29-1 and TRBJ1-2; no clear D. Germline lookup yields CDR1 SQVTM and CDR2 ANQGSEA. This CDR3 has 13 amino acids. Trimming took 4 bases from V and 0 from J, leaving 9 bases between them. The CDR3 loop is CSVGNTPNYGYTF. In nucleotides, the CDR3 is TGCAGCGTTGGTAACACCCCTAACTATGGCTACACCTTC.

The rearrangement links TRBV7-8 to TRBJ2-1; 7 nucleotides align to TRBD1. The V segment lost 1 base and the J segment 4 bases; nucleotides outside the gene matches: 7. Germline CDR1 reads SGHVS; CDR2 reads FQNEAQ. The CDR3 has 16 residues. As DNA, the CDR3 is TGTGCCAGCAGCTTAGGGCAGGGGGATGTTTACAATGAGCAGTTCTTC. Its translation is CASSLGQGDVYNEQFF. Full variable domain (rest looked up from reference TRBV7-8 and TRBJ2-1): GAGVSQSPRYKVAKRGQDVALRCDPISGHVSLFWYQQALGQGPEFLTYFQNEAQLDKSGLPSDRFFAERPEGSVSTLKIQRTQQEDSAVYLCASSLGQGDVYNEQFFGPGTRLTVL.

The genes are TRBV19 and TRBJ1-1, with D tentatively TRBD1 (5 bases). Germline assignment: CDR1 LNHDA and CDR2 SQIVND (reference sequence). This CDR3 region has 12 residues. V was cut by 3 bases and J by 8 bases, with 10 bases left in between. This CDR3 is CASSIQGGEAFF. CDR3 sequence (DNA): TGTGCCAGTAGTATTCAGGGAGGAGAAGCTTTCTTT.

The rearrangement joins TRBV5-1 to TRBJ2-1; possible D gene TRBD1, 5 bases. The CDR3 length is 13 residues. Germline assignment: CDR1 SGHRS and CDR2 YFSETQ. Trimming pared 2 bases from V and 6 bases from J, leaving 9 bases between. This CDR3 is CASSFLGANEQFF. The CDR3 DNA sequence: TGCGCCAGCAGCTTCCTAGGGGCCAATGAGCAGTTCTTC. Filled out from reference TRBV5-1 and TRBJ2-1, the complete variable domain reads KAGVTQTPRYLIKTRGQQVTLSCSPISGHRSVSWYQQTPGQGLQFLFEYFSETQRNKGNFPGRFSGRQFSNSRSEMNVSTLELGDSALYLCASSFLGANEQFFGPGTRLTVL.

The chain employs TRBV6-5 and TRBJ2-2; TRBD1 might be the D (6 bases). The germline gives CDR1 MNHEY, CDR2 SVGAGI. V lost 2 bases to trimming and J lost 7 bases, with 17 bases between them. The CDR3 totals 16 residues. The CDR3 sequence is CASSYGFVGDNGELFF. As DNA, the CDR3 is TGTGCCAGCAGTTACGGGTTTGTAGGGGACAACGGGGAGCTGTTTTTT.

This clone was counted a single time. The chain is built from TRBV2 and TRBJ1-2, with 7 bases identical to TRBD1. From germline, CDR1 is SNHLY and CDR2 FYNNEI. V shed 8 bases and J 6 bases; nucleotides not matched to a gene: 18. The CDR3 sequence is 16 residues long. This chain's CDR3 is CASGYSQGRVRNGYTF. For the CDR3, the DNA is TGTGCCAGCGGATATTCACAGGGGAGAGTACGGAATGGCTACACCTTC. The full variable domain, with the rest looked up from reference TRBV2 and TRBJ1-2, is EPEVTQTPSHQVTQMGQEVILRCVPISNHLYFYWYRQILGQKVEFLVSFYNNEISEKSEIFDDQFSVERPDGSNFTLKIRSTKLEDSAMYFCASGYSQGRVRNGYTFGSGTRLTVV.

This chain connects TRBV5-1 to TRBJ1-2, with D uncertain. Germline lookup yields CDR1 SGHRS and CDR2 YFSETQ. Trimming removed 1 base at V and 0 bases at J, with 7 bases between. The CDR3 runs 14 residues. The CDR3 bases are TGCGCCAGCAGCTTGAGTAGCCCTAACTATGGCTACACCTTC. Amino acid sequence: CASSLSSPNYGYTF.

The chain is built from TRBV15 and TRBJ2-1; 8 nucleotides agree with TRBD2. Unmatched junction bases numbered 14, after V lost 3 bases and J lost 7 bases. Germline V gene lookup returns CDR1 LNHNV and CDR2 YYDKDF (reference sequence). The CDR3 has 17 residues. CDR3: CATSSYSGGAPRNEQFF. The CDR3 DNA follows: TGTGCCACCAGCAGTTATTCGGGGGGGGCTCCAAGGAATGAGCAGTTCTTC.

J is TRBJ2-3 and V is TRBV30; TRBD1 matches at 8 bases. Germline CDR1 reads GTSNPN; CDR2 reads SVGIG (reference sequence). Trimming at V came to 2 bases and at J to 9 bases, leaving 4 bases not matched to a gene. The CDR3 covers 12 residues. As DNA, the CDR3 is TGTGCCTGGAGTCCTGACAGGGGAACGCAGTATTTT. It specifies CAWSPDRGTQYF.

The chain employs TRBV3-1 (or the pseudogene TRBV3-2) and TRBJ2-3, with 7 positions matching TRBD2. This CDR3 has 16 amino acids. The trim removed 4 bases at V and 5 bases at J, leaving 12 bases unmatched. Germline CDR1 LGHDT, CDR2 YNNKEL (reference sequence). In DNA, the CDR3 is TGTGCCAGCAGCCCCTTGGTAGGGAGGGTCGAAGATACGCAGTATTTT. Amino acid sequence: CASSPLVGRVEDTQYF.

V is TRBV7-2 and J is TRBJ2-3; 7 nucleotides line up with TRBD2. V shed 4 bases and J 6 bases; nucleotides not matched to a gene: 13. From germline, CDR1 is SGHTA and CDR2 FQGNSA. The CDR3 spans 16 residues. The CDR3 reads CASSWNSGGRWDTQYF. CDR3 nucleotides: TGTGCCAGCAGCTGGAACTCGGGGGGTCGTTGGGATACGCAGTATTTT. Filled out from reference TRBV7-2 and TRBJ2-3, the complete variable domain reads GAGVSQSPSNKVTEKGKDVELRCDPISGHTALYWYRQSLGQGLEFLIYFQGNSAPDKSGLPSDRFSAERTGGSVSTLTIQRTQQEDSAVYLCASSWNSGGRWDTQYFGPGTRLTVL.

The chain links TRBV6-5 to TRBJ1-1; TRBD1 is a possible D gene (5 bases). The CDR3 length is 12 residues. V shed 7 bases and J shed 7 bases, with 13 bases lying between them. Germline V gives CDR1 MNHEY, CDR2 SVGAGI. DNA for the CDR3: TGTGCCAGCACCCCTGGGGGGGATGAAGCTTTCTTT. Amino acid sequence: CASTPGGDEAFF.

The chain links TRBV7-9 to TRBJ2-3; D possibly corresponds to TRBD2 (6 bases). CDR1 SEHNR and CDR2 FQNEAQ come from the germline V gene (reference sequence). The CDR3 totals 15 residues. V was trimmed by 5 bases and J by 4 bases, leaving 16 bases between them. For the CDR3, the DNA is TGTGCCAGCAGCCCTGCGGGGAAGGGCCCAGATACGCAGTATTTT. This gives the protein CASSPAGKGPDTQYF.

This sequence joins TRBV2 and TRBJ2-1; 12 nucleotides match TRBD2. Germline trimming cut 5 bases from V and 4 bases from J; bases unmatched to any gene: 15. The CDR3 runs 19 residues. Germline V gene sequence: CDR1 SNHLY, CDR2 FYNNEI. CDR3 amino acids: CASSRLLAGGERLYNEQFF. CDR3 DNA sequence: TGTGCCAGCAGTCGCCTTCTAGCGGGGGGGGAAAGACTTTACAATGAGCAGTTCTTC.

In DNA form, the CDR3 reads TGCGCCAGCAGCCCCCGGGACAGCGAATATGAAAAACTGTTTTTT. Its protein product is CASSPRDSEYEKLFF. J is TRBJ1-4 and V is TRBV5-1; 7 bases agree with TRBD1. The germline V gene encodes CDR1 SGHRS and CDR2 YFSETQ. The CDR3 covers 15 residues. The junction had 9 bases not matched to a gene; V was cut back by 4 bases and J by 6 bases.